This TCR beta chain was obtained from a study of PD-1 blockade in classical Hodgkin lymphoma. Data came from immunoSEQ multiplex PCR; TCRdb stores just in-frame clones and leaves some out. The sample has 60,000 or so clones, roughly nine tenths seen once. Notes on this clone: The antigen is undetermined.

General study results and limits: Baseline TCR diversity was reportedly lower in newly diagnosed patients than healthy donors. Baseline diversity in complete responders resembled that of newly diagnosed patients. The drivers behind the repertoire differences, possibly disease activity or prior therapy, remain undefined.

V was clipped by 0 bases and J by 0 bases, with 9 bases between them. The length of the CDR3 is 16 residues. Germline-derived CDR1 and CDR2 are LGHNA and YNFKEQ. Each patient's relapse followed autologous stem cell transplantation, and brentuximab vedotin exposure varied. Progressive disease, partial response or complete response was each patient's best response. This material consisted of peripheral blood mononuclear cells (PBMCs), taken at baseline. The rearrangement uses TRBV4-2 and TRBJ1-3; D is unclear. The sequence came from a human donor with classical Hodgkin lymphoma. CDR3 DNA: TGTGCCAGCAGCCAAGAGGTCAGAAGCTCTGGAAACACCATATATTTT. This encodes CASSQEVRSSGNTIYF.